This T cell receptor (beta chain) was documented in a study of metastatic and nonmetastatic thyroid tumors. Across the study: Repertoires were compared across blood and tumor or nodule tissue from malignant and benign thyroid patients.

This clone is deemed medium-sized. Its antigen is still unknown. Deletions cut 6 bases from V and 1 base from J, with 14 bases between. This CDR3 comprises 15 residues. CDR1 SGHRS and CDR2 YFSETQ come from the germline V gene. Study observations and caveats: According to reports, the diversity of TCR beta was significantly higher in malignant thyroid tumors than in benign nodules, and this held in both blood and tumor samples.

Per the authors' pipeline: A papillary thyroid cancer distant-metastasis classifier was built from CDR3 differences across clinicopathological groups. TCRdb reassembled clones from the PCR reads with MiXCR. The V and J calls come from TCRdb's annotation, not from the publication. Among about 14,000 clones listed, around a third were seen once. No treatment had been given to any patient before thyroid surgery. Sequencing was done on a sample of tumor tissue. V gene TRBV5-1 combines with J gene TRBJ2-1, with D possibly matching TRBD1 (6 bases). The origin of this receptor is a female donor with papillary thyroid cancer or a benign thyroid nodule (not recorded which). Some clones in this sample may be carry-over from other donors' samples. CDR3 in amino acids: CASNRAGESYNEQFF. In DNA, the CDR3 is TGCGCCAGCAATCGGGCAGGGGAATCCTACAATGAGCAGTTCTTC.